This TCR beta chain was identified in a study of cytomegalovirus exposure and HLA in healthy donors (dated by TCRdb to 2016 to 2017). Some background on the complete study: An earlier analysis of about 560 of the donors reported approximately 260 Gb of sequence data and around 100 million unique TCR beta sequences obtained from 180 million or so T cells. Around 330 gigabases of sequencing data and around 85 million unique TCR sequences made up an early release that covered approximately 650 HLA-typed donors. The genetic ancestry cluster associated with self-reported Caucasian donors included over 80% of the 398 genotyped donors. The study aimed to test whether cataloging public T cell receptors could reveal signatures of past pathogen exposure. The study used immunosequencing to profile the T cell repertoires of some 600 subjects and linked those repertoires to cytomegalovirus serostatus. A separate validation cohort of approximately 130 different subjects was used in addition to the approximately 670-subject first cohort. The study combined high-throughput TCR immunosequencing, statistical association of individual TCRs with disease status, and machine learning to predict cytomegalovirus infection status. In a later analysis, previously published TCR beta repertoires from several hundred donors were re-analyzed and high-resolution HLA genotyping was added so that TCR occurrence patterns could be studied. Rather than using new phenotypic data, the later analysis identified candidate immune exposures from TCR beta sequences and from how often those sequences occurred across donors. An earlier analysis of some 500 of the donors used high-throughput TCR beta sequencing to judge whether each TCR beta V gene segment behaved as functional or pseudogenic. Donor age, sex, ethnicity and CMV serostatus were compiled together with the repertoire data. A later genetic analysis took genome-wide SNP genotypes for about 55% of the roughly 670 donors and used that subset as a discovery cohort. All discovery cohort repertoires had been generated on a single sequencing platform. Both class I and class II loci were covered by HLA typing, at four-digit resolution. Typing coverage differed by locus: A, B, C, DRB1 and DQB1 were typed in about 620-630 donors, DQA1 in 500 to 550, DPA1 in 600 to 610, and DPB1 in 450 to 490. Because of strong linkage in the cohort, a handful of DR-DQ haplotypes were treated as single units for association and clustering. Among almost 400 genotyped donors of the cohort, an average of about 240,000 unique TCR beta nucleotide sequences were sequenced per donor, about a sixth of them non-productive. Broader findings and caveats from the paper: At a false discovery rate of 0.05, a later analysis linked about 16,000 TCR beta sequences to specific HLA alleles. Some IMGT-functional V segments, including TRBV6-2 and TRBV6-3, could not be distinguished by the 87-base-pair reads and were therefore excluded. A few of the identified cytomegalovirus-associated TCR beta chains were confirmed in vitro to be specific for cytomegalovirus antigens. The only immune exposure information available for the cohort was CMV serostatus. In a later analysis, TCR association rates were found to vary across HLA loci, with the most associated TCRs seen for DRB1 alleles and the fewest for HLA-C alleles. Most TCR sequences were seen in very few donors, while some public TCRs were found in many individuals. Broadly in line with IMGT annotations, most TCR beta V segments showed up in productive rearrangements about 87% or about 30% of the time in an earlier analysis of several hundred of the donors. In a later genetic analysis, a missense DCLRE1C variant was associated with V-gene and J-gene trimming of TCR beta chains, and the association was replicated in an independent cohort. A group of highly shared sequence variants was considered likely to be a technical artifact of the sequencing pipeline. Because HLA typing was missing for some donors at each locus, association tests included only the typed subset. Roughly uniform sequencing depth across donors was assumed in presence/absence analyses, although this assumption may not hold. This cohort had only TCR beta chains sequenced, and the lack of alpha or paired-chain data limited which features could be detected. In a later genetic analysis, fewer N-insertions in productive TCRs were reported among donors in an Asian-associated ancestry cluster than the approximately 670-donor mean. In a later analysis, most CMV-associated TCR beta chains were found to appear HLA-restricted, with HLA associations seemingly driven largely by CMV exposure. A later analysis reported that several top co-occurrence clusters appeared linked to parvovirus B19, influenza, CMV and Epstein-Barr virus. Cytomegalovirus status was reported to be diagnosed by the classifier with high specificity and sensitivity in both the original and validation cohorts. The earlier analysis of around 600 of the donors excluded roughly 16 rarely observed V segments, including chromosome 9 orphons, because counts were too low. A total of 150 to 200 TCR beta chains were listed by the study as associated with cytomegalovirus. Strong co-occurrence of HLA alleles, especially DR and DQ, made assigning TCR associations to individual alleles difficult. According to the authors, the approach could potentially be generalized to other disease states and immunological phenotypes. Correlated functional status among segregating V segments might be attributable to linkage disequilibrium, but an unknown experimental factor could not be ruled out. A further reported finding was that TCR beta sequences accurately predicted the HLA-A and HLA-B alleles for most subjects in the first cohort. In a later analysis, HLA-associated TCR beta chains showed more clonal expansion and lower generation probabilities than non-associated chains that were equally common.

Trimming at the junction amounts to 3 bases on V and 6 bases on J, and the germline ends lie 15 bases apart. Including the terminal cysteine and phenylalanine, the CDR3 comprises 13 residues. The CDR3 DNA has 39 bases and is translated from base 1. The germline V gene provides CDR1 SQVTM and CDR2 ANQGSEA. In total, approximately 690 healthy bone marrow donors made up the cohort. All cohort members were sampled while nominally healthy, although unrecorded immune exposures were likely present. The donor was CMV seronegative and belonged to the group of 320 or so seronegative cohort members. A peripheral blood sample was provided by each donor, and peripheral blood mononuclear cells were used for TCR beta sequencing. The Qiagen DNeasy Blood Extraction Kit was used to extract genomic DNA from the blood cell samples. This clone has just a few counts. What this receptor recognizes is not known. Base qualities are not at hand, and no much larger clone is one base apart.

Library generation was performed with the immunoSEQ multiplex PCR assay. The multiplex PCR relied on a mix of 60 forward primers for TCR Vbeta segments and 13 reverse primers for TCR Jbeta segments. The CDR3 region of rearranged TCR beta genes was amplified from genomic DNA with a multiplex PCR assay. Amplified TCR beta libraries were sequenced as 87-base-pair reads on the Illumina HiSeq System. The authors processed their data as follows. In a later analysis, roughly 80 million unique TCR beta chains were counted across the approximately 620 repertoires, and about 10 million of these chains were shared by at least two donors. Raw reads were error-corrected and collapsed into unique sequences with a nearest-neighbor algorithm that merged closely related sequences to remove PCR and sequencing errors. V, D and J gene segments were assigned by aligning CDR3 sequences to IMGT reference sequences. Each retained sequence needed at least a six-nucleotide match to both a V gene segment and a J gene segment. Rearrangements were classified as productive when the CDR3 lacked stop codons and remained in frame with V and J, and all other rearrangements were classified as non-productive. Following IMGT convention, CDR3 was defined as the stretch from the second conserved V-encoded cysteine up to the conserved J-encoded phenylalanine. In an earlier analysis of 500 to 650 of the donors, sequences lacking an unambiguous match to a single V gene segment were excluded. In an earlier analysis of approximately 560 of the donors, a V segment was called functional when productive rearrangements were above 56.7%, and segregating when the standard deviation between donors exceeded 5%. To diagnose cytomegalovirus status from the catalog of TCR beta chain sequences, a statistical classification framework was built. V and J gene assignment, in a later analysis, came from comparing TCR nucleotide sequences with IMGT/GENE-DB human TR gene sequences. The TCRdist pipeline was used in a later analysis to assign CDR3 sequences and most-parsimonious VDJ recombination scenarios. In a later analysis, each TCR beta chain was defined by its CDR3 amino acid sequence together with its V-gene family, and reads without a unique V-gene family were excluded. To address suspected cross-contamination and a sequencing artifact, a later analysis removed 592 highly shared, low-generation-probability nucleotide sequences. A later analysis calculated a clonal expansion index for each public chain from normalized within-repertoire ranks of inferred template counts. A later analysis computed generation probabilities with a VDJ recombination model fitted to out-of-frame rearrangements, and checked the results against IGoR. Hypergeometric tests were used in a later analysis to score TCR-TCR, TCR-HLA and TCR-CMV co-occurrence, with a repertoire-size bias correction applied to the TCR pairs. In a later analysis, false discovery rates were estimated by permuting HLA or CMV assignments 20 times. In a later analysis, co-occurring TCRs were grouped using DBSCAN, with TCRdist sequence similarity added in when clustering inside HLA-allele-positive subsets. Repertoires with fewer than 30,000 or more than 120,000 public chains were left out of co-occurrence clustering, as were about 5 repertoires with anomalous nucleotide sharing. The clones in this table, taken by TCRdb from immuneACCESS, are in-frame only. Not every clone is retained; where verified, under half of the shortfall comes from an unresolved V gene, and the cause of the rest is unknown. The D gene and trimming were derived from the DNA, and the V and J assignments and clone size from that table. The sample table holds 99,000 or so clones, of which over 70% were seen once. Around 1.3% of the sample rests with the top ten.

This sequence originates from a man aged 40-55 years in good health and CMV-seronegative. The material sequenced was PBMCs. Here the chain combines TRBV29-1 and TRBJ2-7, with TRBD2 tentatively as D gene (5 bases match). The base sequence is TGCAGCGTTGACCCGGGAAAAGGCGGCGAGCAGTACTTC. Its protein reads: CSVDPGKGGEQYF.